Described below is a single T cell receptor (beta chain) sequence and its context. With V trimmed by 3 bases and J by 7 bases, 8 bases remained unmatched. The CDR3 loop spans 14 amino acids. Germline V CDR1 and CDR2: SEHNR, FQNEAQ (reference sequence). The data originate from a study of OX40 agonist ivuxolimab in advanced cancers. The repertoire was sequenced with immunoSEQ multiplex PCR; TCRdb's copy has only in-frame clones and lacks some. The sample holds 60,000 to 65,000 clones; about four fifths are singletons and the top ten take 9.8%. V is TRBV7-9 and J is TRBJ1-1; TRBD1 matches 7 bases. The source material was CD4+ or CD8+ T cells sorted from blood, sampled in a trial of the OX40 agonist ivuxolimab. This receptor was identified in an adult with an advanced solid tumor such as melanoma, head and neck, liver or kidney cancer. CDR3 in amino acids: CASSFTGETVEAFF. CDR3 sequence (DNA): TGTGCCAGCAGCTTTACAGGGGAGACCGTTGAAGCTTTCTTT.